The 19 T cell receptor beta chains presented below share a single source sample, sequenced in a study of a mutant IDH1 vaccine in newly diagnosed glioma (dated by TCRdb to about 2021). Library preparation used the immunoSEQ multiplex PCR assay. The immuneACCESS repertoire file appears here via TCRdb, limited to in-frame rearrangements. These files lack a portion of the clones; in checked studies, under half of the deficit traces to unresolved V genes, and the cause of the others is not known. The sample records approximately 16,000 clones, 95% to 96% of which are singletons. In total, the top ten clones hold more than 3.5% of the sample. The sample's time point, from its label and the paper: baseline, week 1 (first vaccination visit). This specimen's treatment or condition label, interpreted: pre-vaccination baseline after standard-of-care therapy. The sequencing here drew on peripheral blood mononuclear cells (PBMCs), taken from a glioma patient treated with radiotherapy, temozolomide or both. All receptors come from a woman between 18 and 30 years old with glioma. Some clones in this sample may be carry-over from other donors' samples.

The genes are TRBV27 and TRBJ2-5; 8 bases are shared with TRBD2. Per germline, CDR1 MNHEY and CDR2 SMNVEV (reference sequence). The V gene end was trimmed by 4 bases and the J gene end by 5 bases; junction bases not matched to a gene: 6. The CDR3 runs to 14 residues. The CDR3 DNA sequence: TGTGCCAGCAGTTCAAGCGGGGGATTCGAGACCCAGTACTTC. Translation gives CASSSSGGFETQYF.

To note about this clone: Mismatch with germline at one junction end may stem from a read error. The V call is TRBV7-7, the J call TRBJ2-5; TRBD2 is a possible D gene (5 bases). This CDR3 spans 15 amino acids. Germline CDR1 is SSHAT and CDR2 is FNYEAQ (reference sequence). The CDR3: CASSLALGIQDTQYF. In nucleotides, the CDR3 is TGTGCTAGCAGCTTAGCGTTGGGGATCCAAGATACCCAGTACTTC.

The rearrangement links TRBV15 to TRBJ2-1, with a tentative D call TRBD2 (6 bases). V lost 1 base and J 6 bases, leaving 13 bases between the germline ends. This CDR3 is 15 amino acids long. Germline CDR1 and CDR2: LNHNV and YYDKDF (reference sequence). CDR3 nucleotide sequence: TGTGCCACCAGCAGAGTGGACTCCGGGGGCAATGAGCAGTTCTTC. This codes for CATSRVDSGGNEQFF.

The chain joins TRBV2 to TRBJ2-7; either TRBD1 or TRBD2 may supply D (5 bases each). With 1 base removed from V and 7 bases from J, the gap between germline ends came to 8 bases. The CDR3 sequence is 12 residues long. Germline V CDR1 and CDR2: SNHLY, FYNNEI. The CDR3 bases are TGTGCCAGCAGTGAAGTTTGGGGGGAGCAGTACTTC. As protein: CASSEVWGEQYF.

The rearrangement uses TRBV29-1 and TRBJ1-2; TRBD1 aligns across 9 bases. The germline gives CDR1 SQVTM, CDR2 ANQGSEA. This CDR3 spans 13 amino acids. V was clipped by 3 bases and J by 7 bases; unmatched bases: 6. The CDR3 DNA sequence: TGCAGCGTTGAGTCGGGACAGGGTGGTGGCTACACCTTC. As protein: CSVESGQGGGYTF. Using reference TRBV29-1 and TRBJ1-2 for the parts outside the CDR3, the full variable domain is SAVISQKPSRDICQRGTSLTIQCQVDSQVTMMFWYRQQPGQSLTLIATANQGSEATYESGFVIDKFPISRPNLTFSTLTVSNMSPEDSSIYLCSVESGQGGGYTFGSGTRLTVV.

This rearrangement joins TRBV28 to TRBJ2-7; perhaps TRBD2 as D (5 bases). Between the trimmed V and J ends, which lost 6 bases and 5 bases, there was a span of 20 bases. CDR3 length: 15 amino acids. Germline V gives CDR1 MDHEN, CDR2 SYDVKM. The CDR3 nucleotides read TGTGCCAGCAGGGCGCTAGCTGGGAGTTTCGACGAGCAGTACTTC. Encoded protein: CASRALAGSFDEQYF.

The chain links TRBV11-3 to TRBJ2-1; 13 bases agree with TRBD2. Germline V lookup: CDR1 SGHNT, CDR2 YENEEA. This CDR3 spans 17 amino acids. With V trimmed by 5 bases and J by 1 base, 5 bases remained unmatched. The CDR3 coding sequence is TGTGCCAGCAGCCCGCGGACTAGCGGGGGTTCCTACAATGAGCAGTTCTTC. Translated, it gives CASSPRTSGGSYNEQFF.

The CDR3 here is CASSRDPGNQPQHF. DNA of the CDR3: TGTGCCAGCTCACGTGATCCCGGCAATCAGCCCCAGCATTTT. The chain is built from TRBV18 and TRBJ1-5, with D hard to call. Germline V gene lookup returns CDR1 KGHSH and CDR2 LQKENI. This CDR3 is built from 14 residues. V was clipped by 4 bases and J by 2 bases, with 9 bases between them.

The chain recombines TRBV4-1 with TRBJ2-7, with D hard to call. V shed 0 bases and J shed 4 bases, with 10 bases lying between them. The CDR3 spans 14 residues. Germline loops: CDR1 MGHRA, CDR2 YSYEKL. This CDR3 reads CASSQDRHLYEQYF. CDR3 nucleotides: TGCGCCAGCAGCCAAGATCGCCACTTGTACGAGCAGTACTTC.

The CDR3 coding sequence is TGTGCCAGCAGCCGCCCCGGGGGTTACGAGCAGTACTTC. It is translated as CASSRPGGYEQYF. V usage is TRBV6-5 and J usage is TRBJ2-7; D is perhaps TRBD2 (6 bases). Germline V CDR1 and CDR2: MNHEY, SVGAGI. The germline V and J ends were trimmed by 6 bases and 4 bases, with 13 bases remaining between them. There are 13 residues in the CDR3.

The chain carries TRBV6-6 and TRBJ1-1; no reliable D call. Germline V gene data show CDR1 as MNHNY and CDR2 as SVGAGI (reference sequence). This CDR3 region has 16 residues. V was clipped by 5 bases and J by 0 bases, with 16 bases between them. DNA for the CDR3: TGTGCCAGCAGTCCAAAGCTGTTATCCCTGAACACTGAAGCTTTCTTT. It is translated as CASSPKLLSLNTEAFF.

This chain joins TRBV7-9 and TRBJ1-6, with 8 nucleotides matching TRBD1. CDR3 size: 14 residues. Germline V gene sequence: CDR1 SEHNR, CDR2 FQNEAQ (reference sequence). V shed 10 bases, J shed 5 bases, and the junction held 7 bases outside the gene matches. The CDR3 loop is CATELTGDNSPLHF. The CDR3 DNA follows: TGTGCCACCGAATTGACAGGGGATAATTCACCCCTCCACTTT. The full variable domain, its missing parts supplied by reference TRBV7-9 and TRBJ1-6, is DTGVSQNPRHKITKRGQNVTFRCDPISEHNRLYWYRQTLGQGPEFLTYFQNEAQLEKSRLLSDRFSAERPKGSFSTLEIQRTEQGDSAMYLCATELTGDNSPLHFGNGTRLTVT.

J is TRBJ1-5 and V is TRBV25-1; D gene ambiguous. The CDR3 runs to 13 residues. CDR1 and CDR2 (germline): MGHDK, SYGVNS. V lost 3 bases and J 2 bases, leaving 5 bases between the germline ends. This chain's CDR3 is CASSDGGNQPQHF. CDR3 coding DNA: TGTGCCAGCAGTGATGGGGGCAATCAGCCCCAGCATTTT.

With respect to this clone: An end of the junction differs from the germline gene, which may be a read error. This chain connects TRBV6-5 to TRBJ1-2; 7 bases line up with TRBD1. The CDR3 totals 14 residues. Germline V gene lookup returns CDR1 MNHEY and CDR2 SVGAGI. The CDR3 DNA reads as TGTGCCAGCAGACGCGGACAGGCCGCGCCTGGCGGCTCCTTC. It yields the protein CASRRGQAAPGGSF.

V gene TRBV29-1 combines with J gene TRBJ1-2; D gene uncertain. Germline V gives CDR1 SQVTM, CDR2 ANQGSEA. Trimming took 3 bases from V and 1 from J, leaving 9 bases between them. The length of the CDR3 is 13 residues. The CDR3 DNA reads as TGCAGCGTTGAGACGGGGAATAACTATGGCTACACCTTC. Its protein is CSVETGNNYGYTF.

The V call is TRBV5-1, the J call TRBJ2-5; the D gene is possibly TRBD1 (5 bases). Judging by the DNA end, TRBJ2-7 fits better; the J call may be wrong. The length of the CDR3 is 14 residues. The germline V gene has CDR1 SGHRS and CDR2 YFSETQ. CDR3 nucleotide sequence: TGCGCCAGCAGCTGGGGCTCCGGGTCCTACGAGCAGTACTTC. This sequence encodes CASSWGSGSYEQYF.

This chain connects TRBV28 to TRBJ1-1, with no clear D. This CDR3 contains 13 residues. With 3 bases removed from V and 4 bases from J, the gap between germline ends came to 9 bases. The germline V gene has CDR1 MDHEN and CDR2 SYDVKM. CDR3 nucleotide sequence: TGTGCCAGCAGTTTCACACCGGGCACTGAAGCTTTCTTT. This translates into CASSFTPGTEAFF.

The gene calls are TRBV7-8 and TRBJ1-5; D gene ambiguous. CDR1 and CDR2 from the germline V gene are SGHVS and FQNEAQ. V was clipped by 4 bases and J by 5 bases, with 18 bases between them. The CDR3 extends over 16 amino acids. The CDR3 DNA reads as TGTGCCAGCAGCTCACAGATGGGCAGGAGTGATCAGCCCCAGCATTTT. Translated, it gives CASSSQMGRSDQPQHF.

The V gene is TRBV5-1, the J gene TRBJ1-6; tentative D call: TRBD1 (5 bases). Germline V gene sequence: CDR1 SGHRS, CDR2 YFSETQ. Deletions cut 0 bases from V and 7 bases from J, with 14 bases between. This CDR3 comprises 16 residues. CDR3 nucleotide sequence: TGCGCCAGCAGCTTGGATCTGGGGCTAGGGAATTCACCCCTCCACTTT. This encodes CASSLDLGLGNSPLHF. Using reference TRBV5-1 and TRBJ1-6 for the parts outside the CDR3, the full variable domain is KAGVTQTPRYLIKTRGQQVTLSCSPISGHRSVSWYQQTPGQGLQFLFEYFSETQRNKGNFPGRFSGRQFSNSRSEMNVSTLELGDSALYLCASSLDLGLGNSPLHFGNGTRLTVT.